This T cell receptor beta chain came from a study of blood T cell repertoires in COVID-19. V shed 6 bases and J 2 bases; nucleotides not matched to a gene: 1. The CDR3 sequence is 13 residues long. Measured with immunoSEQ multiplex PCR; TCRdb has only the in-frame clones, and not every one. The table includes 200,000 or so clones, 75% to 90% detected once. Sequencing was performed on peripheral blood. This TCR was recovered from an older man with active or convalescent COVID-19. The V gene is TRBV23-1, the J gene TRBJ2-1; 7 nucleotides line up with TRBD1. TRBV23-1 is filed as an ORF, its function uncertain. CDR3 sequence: CASRGGTYNEQFF. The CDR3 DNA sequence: TGCGCCAGCAGAGGGGGCACCTACAATGAGCAGTTCTTC.